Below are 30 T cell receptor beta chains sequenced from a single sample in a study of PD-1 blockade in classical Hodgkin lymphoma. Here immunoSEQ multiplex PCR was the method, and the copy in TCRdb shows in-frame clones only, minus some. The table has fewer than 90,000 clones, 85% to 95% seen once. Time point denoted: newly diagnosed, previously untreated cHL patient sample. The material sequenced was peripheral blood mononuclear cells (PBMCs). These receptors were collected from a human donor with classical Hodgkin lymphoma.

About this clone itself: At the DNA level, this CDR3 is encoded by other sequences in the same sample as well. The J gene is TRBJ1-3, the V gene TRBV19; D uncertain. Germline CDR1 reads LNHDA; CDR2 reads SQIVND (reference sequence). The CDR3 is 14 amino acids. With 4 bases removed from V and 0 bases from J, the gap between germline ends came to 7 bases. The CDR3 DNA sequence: TGTGCCAGTAGTACAGGTGCCTCTGGAAACACCATATATTTT. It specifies CASSTGASGNTIYF. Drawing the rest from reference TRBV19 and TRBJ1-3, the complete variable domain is DGGITQSPKYLFRKEGQNVTLSCEQNLNHDAMYWYRQDPGQGLRLIYYSQIVNDFQKGDIAEGYSVSREKKESFPLTVTSAQKNPTAFYLCASSTGASGNTIYFGEGSWLTVV.

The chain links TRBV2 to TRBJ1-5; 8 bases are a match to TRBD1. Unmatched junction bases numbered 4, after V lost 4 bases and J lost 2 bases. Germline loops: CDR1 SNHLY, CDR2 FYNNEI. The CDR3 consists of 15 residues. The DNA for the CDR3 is TGTGCCAGCAGTGCAGGGGGCTTGGGCAATCAGCCCCAGCATTTT. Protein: CASSAGGLGNQPQHF.

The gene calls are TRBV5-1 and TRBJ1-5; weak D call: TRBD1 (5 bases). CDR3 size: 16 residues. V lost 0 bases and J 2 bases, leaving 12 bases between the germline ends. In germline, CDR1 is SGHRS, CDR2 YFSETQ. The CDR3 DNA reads TGCGCCAGCAGCTTGGATGCTGGGGGAGGCAATCAGCCCCAGCATTTT. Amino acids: CASSLDAGGGNQPQHF.

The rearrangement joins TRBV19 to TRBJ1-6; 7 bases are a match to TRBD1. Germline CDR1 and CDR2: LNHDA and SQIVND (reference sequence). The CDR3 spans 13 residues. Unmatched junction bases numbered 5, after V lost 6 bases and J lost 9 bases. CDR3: CASSDRDSSPLHF. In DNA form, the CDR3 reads TGTGCCAGTAGCGACAGGGACTCTTCACCCCTCCACTTT.

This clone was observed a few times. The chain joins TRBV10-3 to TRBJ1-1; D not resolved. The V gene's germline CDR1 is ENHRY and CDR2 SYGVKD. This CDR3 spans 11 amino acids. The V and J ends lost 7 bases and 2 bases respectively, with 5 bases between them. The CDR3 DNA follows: TGTGCCATCAAAGCTAACACTGAAGCTTTCTTT. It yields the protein CAIKANTEAFF.

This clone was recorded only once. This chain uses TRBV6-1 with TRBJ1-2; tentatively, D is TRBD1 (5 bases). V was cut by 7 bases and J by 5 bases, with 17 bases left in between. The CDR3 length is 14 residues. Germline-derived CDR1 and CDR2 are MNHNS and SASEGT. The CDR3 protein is CASTPTEAVYGYTF. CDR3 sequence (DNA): TGTGCCAGCACCCCGACAGAGGCGGTTTATGGCTACACCTTC.

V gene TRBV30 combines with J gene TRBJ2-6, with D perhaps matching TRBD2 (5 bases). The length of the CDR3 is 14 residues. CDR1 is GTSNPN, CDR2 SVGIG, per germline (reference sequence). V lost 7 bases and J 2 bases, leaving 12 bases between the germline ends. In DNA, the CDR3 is TGTGCCTCCGGGATGGGGACTGGGGCCAACGTCCTGACTTTC. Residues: CASGMGTGANVLTF.

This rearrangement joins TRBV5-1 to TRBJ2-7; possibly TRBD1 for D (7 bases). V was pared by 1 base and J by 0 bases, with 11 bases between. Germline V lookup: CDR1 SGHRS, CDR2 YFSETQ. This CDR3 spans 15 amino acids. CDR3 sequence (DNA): TGCGCCAGCAGCTTGCGGCAGGGGGGCTCCTACGAGCAGTACTTC. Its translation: CASSLRQGGSYEQYF.

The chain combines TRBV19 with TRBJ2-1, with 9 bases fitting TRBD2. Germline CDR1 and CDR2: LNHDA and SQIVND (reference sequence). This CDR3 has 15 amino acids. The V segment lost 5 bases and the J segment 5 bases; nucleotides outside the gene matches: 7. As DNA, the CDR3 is TGTGCCAGTAGTTTTGGACTAGCGAGAAACAATGAGCAGTTCTTC. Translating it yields CASSFGLARNNEQFF.

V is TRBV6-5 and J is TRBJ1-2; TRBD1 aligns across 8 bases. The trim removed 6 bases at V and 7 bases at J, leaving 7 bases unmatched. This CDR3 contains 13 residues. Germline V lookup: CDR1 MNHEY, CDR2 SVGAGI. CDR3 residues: CASRVSGGPGYTF. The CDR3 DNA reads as TGTGCCAGCAGAGTGTCAGGGGGCCCTGGCTACACCTTC.

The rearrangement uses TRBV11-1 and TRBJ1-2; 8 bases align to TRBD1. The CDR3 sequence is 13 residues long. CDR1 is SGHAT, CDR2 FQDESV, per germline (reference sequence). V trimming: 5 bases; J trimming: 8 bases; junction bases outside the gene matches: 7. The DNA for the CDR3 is TGTGCCAGCAGCGGGGACAGGACGGGCGGCTACACCTTC. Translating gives CASSGDRTGGYTF.

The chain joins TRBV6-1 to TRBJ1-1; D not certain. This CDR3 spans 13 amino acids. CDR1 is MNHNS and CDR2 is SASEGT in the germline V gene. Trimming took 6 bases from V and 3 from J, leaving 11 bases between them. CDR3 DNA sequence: TGTGCCAGCAGCGAAAGGGTATACACTGAAGCTTTCTTT. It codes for CASSERVYTEAFF.

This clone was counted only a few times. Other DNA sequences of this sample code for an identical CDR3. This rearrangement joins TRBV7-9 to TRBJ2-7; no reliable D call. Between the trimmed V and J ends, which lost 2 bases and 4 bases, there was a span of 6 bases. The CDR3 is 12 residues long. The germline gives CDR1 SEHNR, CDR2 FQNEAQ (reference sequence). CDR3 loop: CASSLSQYEQYF. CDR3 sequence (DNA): TGTGCCAGCAGCTTATCGCAGTACGAGCAGTACTTC.

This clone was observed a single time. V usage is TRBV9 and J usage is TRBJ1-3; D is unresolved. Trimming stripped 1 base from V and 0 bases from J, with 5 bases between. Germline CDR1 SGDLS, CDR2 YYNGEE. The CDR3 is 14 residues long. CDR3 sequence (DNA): TGTGCCAGCAGCGTAAGGAGCTCTGGAAACACCATATATTTT. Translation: CASSVRSSGNTIYF.

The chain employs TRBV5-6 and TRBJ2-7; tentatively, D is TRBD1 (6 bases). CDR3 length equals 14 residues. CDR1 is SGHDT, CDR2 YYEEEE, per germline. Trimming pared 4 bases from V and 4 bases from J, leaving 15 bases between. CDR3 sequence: CASSPRGLWYEQYF. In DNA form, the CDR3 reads TGTGCCAGCAGCCCCAGGGGCCTTTGGTACGAGCAGTACTTC.

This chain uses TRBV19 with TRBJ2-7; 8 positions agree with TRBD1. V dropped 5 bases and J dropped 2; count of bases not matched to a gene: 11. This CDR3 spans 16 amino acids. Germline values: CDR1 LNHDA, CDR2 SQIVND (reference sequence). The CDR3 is CASSARDRGSPYEQYF. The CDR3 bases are TGTGCCAGTAGTGCGCGCGACAGGGGTTCACCCTACGAGCAGTACTTC.

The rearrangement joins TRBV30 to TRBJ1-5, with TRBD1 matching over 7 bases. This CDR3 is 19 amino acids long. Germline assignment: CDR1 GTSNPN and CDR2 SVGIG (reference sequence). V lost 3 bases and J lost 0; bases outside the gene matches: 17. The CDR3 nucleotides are TGTGCCTGGAGCAAAAAGGTAGGGACAGTGCGGTATAGCAATCAGCCCCAGCATTTT. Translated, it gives CAWSKKVGTVRYSNQPQHF. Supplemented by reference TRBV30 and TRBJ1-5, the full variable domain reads SQTIHQWPATLVQPVGSPLSLECTVEGTSNPNLYWYRQAAGRGLQLLFYSVGIGQISSEVPQNLSASRPQDRQFILSSKKLLLSDSGFYLCAWSKKVGTVRYSNQPQHFGDGTRLSIL.

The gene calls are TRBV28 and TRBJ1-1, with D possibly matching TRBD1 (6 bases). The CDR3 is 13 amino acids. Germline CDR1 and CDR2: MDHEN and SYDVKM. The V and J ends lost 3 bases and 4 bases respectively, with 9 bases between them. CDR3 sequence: CASSLRGSTEAFF. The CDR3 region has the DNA TGTGCCAGCAGTTTGAGGGGGTCCACTGAAGCTTTCTTT.

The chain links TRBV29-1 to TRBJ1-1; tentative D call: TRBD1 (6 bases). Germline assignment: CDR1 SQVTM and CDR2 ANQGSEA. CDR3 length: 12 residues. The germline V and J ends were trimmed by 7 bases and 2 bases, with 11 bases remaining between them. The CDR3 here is CSGSRGNTEAFF. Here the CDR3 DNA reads TGCAGCGGGAGCAGGGGTAACACTGAAGCTTTCTTT.

The CDR3 DNA sequence: TGCGCCAGCAGCTTGGGGGCGCGGGGCTATGGCTACACCTTC. It encodes CASSLGARGYGYTF. This chain links TRBV5-1 with TRBJ1-2, with D unresolved. The CDR3 contains 14 residues. Germline CDR1 SGHRS, CDR2 YFSETQ. Trimming shortened V by 0 bases and J by 4 bases, and 10 bases separated the two germline ends.

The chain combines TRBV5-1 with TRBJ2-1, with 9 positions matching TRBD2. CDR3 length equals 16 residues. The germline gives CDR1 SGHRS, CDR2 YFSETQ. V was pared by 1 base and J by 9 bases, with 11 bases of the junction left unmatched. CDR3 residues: CASSLPRASGDSEQFF. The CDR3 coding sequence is TGCGCCAGCAGCTTGCCTCGGGCTAGCGGGGACTCTGAGCAGTTCTTC.

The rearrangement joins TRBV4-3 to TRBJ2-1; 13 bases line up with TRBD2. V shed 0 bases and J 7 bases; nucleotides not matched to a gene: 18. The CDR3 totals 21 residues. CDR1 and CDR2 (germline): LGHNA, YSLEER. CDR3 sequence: CASSQETIGGGLAGTWNEQFF. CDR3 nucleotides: TGCGCCAGCAGCCAAGAGACAATAGGTGGGGGACTAGCGGGAACGTGGAATGAGCAGTTCTTC.

The CDR3 region has the DNA TGCAGCGTTGACTCAGGGCGGCATGAGCAGTTCTTC. It codes for CSVDSGRHEQFF. The genes are TRBV29-1 and TRBJ2-1, with D possibly being TRBD1 (5 bases). The CDR3 runs 12 residues. CDR1 is SQVTM, CDR2 ANQGSEA, per germline. V lost 3 bases to trimming and J lost 8 bases, with 11 bases between them.

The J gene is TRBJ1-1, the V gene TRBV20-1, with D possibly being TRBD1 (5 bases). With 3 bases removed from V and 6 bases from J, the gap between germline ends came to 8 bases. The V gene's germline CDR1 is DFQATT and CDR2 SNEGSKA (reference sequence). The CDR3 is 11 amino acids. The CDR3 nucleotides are TGCAGTGCTAGGCGACAGTCTGAAGCTTTCTTT. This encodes CSARRQSEAFF.

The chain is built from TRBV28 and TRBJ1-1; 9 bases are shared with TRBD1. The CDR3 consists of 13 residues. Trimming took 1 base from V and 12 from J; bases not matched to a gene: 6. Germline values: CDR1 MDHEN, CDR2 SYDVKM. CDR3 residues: CASSLSGQGTTFF. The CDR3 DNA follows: TGTGCCAGCAGTTTATCGGGACAGGGTACGACTTTCTTT.

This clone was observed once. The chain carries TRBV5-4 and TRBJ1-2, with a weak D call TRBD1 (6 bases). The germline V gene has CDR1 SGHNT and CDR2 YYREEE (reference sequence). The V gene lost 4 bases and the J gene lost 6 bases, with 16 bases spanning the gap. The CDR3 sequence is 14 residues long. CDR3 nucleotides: TGTGCCAGCAGCCGCCAATTACAGGGTGATGGCTACACCTTC. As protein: CASSRQLQGDGYTF.

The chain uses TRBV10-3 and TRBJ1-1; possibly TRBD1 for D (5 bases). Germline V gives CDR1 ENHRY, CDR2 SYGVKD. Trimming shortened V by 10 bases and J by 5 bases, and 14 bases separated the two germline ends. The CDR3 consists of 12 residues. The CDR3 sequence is CATRDGYTEAFF. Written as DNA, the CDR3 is TGTGCCACTAGGGACGGGTATACTGAAGCTTTCTTT.

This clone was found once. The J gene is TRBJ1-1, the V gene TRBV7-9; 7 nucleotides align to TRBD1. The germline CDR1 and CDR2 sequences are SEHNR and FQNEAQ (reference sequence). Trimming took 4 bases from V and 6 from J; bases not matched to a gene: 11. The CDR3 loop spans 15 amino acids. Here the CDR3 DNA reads TGTGCCAGCAGCTCTCAGACAGGGATTTTGGCTGAAGCTTTCTTT. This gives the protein CASSSQTGILAEAFF.

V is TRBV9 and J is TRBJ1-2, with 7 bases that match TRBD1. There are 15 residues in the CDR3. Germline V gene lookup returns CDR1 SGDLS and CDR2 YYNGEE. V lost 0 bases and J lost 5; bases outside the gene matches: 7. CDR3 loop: CASSVAAGGKYGYTF. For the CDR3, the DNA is TGTGCCAGCAGCGTAGCGGCAGGGGGAAAGTATGGCTACACCTTC.

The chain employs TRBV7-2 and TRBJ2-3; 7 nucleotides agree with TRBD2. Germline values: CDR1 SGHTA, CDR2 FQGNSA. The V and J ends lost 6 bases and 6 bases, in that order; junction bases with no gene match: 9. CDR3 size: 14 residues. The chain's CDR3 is CASRGLPEQDTQYF. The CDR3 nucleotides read TGTGCCAGCAGGGGACTACCCGAGCAGGATACGCAGTATTTT.